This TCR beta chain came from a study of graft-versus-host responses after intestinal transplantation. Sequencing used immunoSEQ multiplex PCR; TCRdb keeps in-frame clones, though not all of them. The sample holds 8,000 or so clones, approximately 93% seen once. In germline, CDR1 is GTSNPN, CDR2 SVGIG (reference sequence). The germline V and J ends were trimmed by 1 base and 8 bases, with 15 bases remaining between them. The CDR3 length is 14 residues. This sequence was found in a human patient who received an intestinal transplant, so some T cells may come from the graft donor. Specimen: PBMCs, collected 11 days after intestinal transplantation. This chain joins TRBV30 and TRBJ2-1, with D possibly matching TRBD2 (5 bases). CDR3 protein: CAWSALSGLDEQFF. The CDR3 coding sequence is TGTGCCTGGAGTGCTCTATCAGGACTTGATGAGCAGTTCTTC.